This T cell receptor (beta chain) is from a study of long-term antiretroviral therapy in people with HIV. The V gene's germline CDR1 is LNHDA and CDR2 SQIVND (reference sequence). The CDR3 loop spans 13 amino acids. V lost 3 bases to trimming and J lost 6 bases; unmatched junction nucleotides: 4. Study results and caveats: Clonotypes expanded prior to ART showed repertoire dominance at all sampled time points. In the period from the mid-2000s to the late 2010s, blood was collected, possibly under older ART regimens.

A word on this clone: Its antigen is unidentified.

The run of the v3.0 immunoSEQ assay was at survey level. It was roughly 40,000-55,000 T-cell genomes per sample that sequencing targeted. Data came from immunoSEQ multiplex PCR; TCRdb stores just in-frame clones and leaves some out. The repertoire includes tens of thousands of clones, roughly 94% of them detected once, and 2.5% to 3.5% sits in the top ten. None of the participants with HIV were treated outside the United States. This receptor was obtained from a man in his forties or fifties with HIV. The chain carries TRBV19 and TRBJ2-7, with 8 bases identical to TRBD1. Sequences were derived from unsorted PBMCs, sampled 5.3 years after starting antiretroviral therapy. The chain's CDR3 is CASSIWTGTEQYF. The CDR3 coding sequence is TGTGCCAGTAGTATCTGGACAGGGACCGAGCAGTACTTC.